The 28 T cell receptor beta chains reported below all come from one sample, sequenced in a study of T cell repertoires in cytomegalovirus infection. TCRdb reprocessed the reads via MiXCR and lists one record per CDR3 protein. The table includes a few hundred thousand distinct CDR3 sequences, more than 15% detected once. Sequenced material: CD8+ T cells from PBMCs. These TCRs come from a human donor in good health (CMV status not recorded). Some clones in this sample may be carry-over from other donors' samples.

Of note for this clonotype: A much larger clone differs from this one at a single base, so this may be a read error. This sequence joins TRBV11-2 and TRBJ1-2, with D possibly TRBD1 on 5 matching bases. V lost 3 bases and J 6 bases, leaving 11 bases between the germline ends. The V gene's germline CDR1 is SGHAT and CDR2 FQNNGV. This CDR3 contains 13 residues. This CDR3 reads CASSLNPGDGYTF. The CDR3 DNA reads TGTGCCAGCAGCTTGAACCCGGGGGATGGCTACACCTTC. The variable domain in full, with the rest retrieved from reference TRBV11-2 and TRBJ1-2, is EAGVAQSPRYKIIEKRQSVAFWCNPISGHATLYWYQQILGQGPKLLIQFQNNGVVDDSQLPKDRFSAERLKGVDSTLKIQPAKLEDSAVYLCASSLNPGDGYTFGSGTRLTVV.

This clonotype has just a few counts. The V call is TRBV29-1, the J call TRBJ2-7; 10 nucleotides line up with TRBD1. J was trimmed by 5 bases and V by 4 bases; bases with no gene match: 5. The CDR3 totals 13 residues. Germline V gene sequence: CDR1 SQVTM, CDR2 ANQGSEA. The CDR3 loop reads CSVGGQGVDEQYF. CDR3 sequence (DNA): TGCAGCGTTGGAGGACAGGGGGTGGACGAGCAGTACTTC.

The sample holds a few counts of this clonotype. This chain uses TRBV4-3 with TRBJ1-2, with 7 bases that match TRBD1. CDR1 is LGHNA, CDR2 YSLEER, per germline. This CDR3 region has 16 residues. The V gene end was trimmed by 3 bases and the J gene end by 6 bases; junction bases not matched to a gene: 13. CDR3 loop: CASSHEDRPPLNGYTF. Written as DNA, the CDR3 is TGCGCCAGCAGCCATGAGGACAGGCCCCCTCTTAATGGCTACACCTTC.

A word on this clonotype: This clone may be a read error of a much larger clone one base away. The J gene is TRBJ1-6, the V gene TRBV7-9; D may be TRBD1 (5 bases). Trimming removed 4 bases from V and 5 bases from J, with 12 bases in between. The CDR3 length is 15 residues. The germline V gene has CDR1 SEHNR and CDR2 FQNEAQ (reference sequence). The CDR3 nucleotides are TGTGCCAGCAGCTCATCCGAGACAGATAATTCACCCCTCCACTTT. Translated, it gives CASSSSETDNSPLHF.

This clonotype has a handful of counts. The CDR3 region has the DNA TGTGCCAGCAGATCAACGGAGCGGGGCTGGGAGCAGTACTTC. Translation gives CASRSTERGWEQYF. The rearrangement links TRBV3-1 to TRBJ2-7; 7 bases are a match to TRBD2. The CDR3 spans 14 residues. V lost 6 bases and J lost 7; bases outside the gene matches: 12. Germline loops: CDR1 LGHDT, CDR2 YNNKEL (reference sequence).

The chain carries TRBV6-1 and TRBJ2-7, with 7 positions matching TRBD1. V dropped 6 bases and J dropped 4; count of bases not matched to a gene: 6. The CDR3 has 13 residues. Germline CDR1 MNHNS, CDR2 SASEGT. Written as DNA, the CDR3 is TGTGCCAGCAGCCGGGACAGATTATACGAGCAGTACTTC. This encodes CASSRDRLYEQYF.

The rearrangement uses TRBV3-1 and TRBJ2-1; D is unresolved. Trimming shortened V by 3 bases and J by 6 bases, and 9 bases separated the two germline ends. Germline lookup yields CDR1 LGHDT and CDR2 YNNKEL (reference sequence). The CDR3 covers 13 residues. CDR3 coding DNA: TGTGCCAGCAGCCAGACCCCAGTCAATGAGCAGTTCTTC. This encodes CASSQTPVNEQFF.

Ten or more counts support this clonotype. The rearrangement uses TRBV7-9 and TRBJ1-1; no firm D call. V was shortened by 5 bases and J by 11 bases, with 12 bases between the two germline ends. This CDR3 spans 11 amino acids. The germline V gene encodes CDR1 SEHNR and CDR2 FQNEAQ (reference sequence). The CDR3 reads CASSPGGPAFF. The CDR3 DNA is TGTGCCAGCAGCCCCGGCGGGCCCGCTTTCTTT.

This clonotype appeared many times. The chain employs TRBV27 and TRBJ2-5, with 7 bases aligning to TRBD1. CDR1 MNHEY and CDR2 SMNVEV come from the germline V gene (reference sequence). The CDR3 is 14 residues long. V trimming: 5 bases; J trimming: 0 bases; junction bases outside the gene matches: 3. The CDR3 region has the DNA TGTGCCAGCAGTCAGGGACAGAACCAAGAGACCCAGTACTTC. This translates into CASSQGQNQETQYF.

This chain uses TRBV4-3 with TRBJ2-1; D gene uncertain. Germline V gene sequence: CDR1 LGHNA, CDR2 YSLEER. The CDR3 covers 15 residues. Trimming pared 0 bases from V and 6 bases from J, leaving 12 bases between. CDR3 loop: CASSQEGNGGNEQFF. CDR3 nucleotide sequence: TGCGCCAGCAGCCAAGAAGGAAATGGCGGCAATGAGCAGTTCTTC.

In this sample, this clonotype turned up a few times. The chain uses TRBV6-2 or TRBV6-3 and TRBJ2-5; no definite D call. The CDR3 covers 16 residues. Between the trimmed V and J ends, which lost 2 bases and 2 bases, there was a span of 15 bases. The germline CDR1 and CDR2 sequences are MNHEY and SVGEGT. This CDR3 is CASSYHRRGLQETQYF. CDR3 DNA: TGTGCCAGCAGTTACCACCGACGAGGATTACAAGAGACCCAGTACTTC.

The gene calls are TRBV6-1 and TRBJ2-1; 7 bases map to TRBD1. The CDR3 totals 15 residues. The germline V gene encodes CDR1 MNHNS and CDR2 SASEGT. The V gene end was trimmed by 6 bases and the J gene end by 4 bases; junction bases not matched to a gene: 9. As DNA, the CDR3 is TGTGCCAGCAGACCCGGGACAGACAAGTACAATGAGCAGTTCTTC. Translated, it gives CASRPGTDKYNEQFF.

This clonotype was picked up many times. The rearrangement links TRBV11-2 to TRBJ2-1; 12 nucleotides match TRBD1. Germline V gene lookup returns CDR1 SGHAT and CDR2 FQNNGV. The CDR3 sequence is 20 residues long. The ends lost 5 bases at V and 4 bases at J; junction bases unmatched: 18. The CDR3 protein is CASSNLGQGAPLPAYNEQFF. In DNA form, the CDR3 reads TGTGCCAGCAGCAACTTGGGACAGGGGGCCCCCTTACCGGCTTACAATGAGCAGTTCTTC.

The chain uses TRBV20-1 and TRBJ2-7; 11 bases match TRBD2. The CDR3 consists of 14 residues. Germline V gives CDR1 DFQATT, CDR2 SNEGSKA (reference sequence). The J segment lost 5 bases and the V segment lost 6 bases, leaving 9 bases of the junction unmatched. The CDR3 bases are TGCAGTGCCAAGACTAGCGGGGAGGTCGACGAGCAGTACTTC. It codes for CSAKTSGEVDEQYF.

CDR3 DNA sequence: TGCGCCAGCAGCCTCGGGGACACAGGAAGAAGTTCTGGCTACACCTTC. Translated, it gives CASSLGDTGRSSGYTF. This chain uses TRBV5-1 with TRBJ1-2, with D tentatively TRBD1 (6 bases). This CDR3 contains 16 residues. CDR1 SGHRS and CDR2 YFSETQ come from the germline V gene. The V gene lost 4 bases and the J gene lost 7 bases, with 23 bases spanning the gap.

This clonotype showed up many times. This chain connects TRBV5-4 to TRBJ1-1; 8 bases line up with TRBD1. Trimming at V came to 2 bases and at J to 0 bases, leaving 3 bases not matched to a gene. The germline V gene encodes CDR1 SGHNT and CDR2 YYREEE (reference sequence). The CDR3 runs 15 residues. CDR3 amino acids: CASSFPGGMNTEAFF. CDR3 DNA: TGTGCCAGCAGCTTCCCAGGGGGCATGAACACTGAAGCTTTCTTT.

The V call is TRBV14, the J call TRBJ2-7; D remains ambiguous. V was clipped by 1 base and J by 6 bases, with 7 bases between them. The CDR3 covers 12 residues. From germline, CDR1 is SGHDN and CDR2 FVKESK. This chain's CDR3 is CASSQVPLEQYF. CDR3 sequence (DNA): TGTGCCAGCAGCCAAGTCCCTCTCGAGCAGTACTTC.

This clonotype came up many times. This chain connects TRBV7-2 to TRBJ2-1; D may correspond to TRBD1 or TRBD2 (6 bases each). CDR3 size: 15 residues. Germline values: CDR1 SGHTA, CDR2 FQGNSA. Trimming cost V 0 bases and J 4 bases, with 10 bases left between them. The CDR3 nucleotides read TGTGCCAGCAGCTTAGCGGGGGGACATTACAATGAGCAGTTCTTC. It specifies CASSLAGGHYNEQFF.

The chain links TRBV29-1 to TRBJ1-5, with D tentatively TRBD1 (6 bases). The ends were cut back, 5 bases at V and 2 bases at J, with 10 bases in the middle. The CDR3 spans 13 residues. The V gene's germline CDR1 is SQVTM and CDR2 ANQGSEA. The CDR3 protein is CSVKPGGNQPQHF. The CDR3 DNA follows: TGCAGCGTTAAACCAGGGGGCAATCAGCCCCAGCATTTT.

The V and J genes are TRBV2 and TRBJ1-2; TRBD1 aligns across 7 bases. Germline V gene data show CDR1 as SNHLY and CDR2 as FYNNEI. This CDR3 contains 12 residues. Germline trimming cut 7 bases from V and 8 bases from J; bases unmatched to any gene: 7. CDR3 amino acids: CASIDRVGGYTF. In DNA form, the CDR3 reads TGTGCCAGCATTGACAGGGTAGGCGGCTACACCTTC.

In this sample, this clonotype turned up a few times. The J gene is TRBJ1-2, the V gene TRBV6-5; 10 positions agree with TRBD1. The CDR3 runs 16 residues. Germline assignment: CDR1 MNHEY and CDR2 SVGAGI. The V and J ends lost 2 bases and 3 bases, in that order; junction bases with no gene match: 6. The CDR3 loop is CASSYQTGGADYGYTF. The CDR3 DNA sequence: TGTGCCAGCAGTTACCAGACAGGGGGCGCTGACTATGGCTACACCTTC.

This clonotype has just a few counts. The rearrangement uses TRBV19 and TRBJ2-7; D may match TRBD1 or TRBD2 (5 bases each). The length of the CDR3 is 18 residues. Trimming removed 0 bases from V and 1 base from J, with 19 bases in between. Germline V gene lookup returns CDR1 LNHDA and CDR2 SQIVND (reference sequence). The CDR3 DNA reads TGTGCCAGTAGTATAGACATAGTAACAGGAGAGGGGTCCTACGAGCAGTACTTC. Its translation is CASSIDIVTGEGSYEQYF.

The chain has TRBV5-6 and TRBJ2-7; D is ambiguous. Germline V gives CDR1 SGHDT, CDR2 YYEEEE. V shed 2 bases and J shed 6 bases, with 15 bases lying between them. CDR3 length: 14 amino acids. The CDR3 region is CASSFAGSFFEQYF. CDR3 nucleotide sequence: TGTGCCAGCAGCTTTGCAGGTTCGTTTTTCGAGCAGTACTTC.

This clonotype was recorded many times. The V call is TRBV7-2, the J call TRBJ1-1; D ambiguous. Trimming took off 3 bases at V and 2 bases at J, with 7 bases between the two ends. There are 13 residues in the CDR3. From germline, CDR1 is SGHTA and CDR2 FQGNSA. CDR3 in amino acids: CASSFGTNTEAFF. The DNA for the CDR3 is TGTGCCAGCAGCTTCGGAACAAACACTGAAGCTTTCTTT.

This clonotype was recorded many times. The CDR3 reads CASSWTRQDGGMPDQPQHF. The CDR3 bases are TGTGCCAGCAGTTGGACCAGACAGGACGGCGGAATGCCTGATCAGCCCCAGCATTTT. The gene calls are TRBV28 and TRBJ1-5; perhaps TRBD1 as D (6 bases). The CDR3 runs 19 residues. Germline V gives CDR1 MDHEN, CDR2 SYDVKM. V gave up 4 bases and J gave up 5 bases, with 27 bases separating them.

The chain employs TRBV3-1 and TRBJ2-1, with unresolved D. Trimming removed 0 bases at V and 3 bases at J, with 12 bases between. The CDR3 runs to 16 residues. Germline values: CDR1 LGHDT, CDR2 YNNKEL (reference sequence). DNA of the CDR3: TGTGCCAGCAGCCAAGACGGCTTTTCCTTCTACAATGAGCAGTTCTTC. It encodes CASSQDGFSFYNEQFF.

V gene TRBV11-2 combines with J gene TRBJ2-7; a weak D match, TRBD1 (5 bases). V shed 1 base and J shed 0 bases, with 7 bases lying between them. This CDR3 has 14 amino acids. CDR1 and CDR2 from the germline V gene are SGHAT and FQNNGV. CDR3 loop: CASSLAGHSYEQYF. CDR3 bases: TGTGCCAGCAGCTTAGCCGGACACTCCTACGAGCAGTACTTC.

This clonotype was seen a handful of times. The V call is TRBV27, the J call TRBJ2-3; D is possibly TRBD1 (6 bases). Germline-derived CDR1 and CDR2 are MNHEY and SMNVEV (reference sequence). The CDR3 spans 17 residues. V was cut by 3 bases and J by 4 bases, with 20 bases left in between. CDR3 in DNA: TGTGCCAGCAGTTTCATCCGTACAGGGTGGTCACCAGATACGCAGTATTTT. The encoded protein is CASSFIRTGWSPDTQYF.